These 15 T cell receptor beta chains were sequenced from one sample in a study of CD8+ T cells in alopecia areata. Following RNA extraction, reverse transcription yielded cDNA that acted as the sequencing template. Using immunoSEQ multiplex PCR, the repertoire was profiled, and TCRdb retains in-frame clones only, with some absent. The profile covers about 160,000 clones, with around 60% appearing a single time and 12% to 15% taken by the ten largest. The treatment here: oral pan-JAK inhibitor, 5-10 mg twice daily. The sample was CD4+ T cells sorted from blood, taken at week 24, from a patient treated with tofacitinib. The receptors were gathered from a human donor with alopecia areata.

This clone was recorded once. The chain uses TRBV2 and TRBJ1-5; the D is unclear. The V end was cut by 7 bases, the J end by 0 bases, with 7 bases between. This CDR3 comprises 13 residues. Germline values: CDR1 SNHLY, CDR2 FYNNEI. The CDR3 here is CASNKGSNQPQHF. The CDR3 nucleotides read TGTGCCAGCAATAAGGGTAGCAATCAGCCCCAGCATTTT.

DNA for the CDR3: TGTGCCAGCAGAAGGGACAGGGGGTCAGAGACCCAGTACTTC. It encodes CASRRDRGSETQYF. The V gene is TRBV2, the J gene TRBJ2-5, with 11 bases identical to TRBD1. Germline lookup yields CDR1 SNHLY and CDR2 FYNNEI. This CDR3 has 14 residues. The V and J ends lost 6 bases and 4 bases, in that order; junction bases with no gene match: 4.

The chain's CDR3 is CASTDRYEQYF. In DNA, the CDR3 is TGTGCCAGCACGGATCGGTACGAGCAGTACTTC. The V gene is TRBV6-1, the J gene TRBJ2-7; D ambiguous. The CDR3 has 11 amino acids. Germline values: CDR1 MNHNS, CDR2 SASEGT. Deletions cut 7 bases from V and 4 bases from J, with 8 bases between.

In DNA form, the CDR3 reads TGTGCCAGCAGCCTCCCAGGTGCTAACCTCCGGGAGACCCAGTACTTC. Its translation: CASSLPGANLRETQYF. V usage is TRBV5-6 and J usage is TRBJ2-5; the D is unclear. This CDR3 has 16 residues. Germline-derived CDR1 and CDR2 are SGHDT and YYEEEE. Trimming shortened V by 4 bases and J by 5 bases, and 21 bases separated the two germline ends.

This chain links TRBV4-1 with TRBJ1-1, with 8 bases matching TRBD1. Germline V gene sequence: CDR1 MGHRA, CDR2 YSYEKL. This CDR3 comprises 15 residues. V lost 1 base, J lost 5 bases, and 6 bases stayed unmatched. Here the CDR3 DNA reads TGCGCCAGCAGCCAAGGGACAGGGATGCGGACTGAAGCTTTCTTT. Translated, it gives CASSQGTGMRTEAFF.

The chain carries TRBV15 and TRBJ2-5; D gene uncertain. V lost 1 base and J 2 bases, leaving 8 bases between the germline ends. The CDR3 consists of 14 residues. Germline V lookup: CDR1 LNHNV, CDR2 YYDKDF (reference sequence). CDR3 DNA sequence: TGTGCCACCAGCAGAGGGAAAAAACAAGAGACCCAGTACTTC. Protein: CATSRGKKQETQYF.

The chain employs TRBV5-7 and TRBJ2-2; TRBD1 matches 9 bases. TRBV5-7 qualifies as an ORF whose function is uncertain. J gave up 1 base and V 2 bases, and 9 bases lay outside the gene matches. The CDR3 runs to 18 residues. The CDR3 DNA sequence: TGTGCCAGCAGCTTCCACAGGGGGCTCTCATTGAACACCGGGGAGCTGTTTTTT. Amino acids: CASSFHRGLSLNTGELFF.

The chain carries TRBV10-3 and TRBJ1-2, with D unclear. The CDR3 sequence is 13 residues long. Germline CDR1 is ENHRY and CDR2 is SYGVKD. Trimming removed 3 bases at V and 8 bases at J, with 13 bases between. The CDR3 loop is CAISDNSRGGYTF. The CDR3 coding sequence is TGTGCCATCAGTGACAACAGCCGAGGGGGCTACACCTTC.

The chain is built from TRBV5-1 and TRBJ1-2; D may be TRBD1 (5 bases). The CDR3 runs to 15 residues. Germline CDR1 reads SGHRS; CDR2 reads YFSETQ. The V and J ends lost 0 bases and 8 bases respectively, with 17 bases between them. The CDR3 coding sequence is TGCGCCAGCAGCTTGGGTGGGACTTCCATGGAAGGCTACACCTTC. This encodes CASSLGGTSMEGYTF.

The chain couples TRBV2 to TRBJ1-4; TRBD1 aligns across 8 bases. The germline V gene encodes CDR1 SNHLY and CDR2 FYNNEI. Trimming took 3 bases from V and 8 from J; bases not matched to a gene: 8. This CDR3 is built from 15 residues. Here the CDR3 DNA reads TGTGCCAGCAGTGATAGGACAGGGACGCGAGAAAAACTGTTTTTT. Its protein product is CASSDRTGTREKLFF. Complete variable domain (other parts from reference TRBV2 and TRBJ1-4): EPEVTQTPSHQVTQMGQEVILRCVPISNHLYFYWYRQILGQKVEFLVSFYNNEISEKSEIFDDQFSVERPDGSNFTLKIRSTKLEDSAMYFCASSDRTGTREKLFFGSGTQLSVL.

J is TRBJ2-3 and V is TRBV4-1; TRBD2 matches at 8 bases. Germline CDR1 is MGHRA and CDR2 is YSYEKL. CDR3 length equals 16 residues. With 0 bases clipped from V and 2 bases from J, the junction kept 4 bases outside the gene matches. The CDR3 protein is CASSQELAGYTDTQYF. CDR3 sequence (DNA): TGCGCCAGCAGCCAAGAGCTAGCGGGTTACACAGATACGCAGTATTTT.

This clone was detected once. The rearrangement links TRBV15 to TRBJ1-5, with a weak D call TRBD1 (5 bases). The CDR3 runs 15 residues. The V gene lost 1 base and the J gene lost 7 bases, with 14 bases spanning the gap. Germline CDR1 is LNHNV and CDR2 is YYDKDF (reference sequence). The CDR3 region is CATSRGGGLGQPQHF. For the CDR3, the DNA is TGTGCCACCAGCAGAGGTGGGGGTTTGGGACAGCCCCAGCATTTT.

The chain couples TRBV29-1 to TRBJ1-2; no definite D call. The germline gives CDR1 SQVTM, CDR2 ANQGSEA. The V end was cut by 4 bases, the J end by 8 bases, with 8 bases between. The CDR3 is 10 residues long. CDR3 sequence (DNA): TGCAGCGTTGGACACGACGGCTACACCTTC. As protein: CSVGHDGYTF.

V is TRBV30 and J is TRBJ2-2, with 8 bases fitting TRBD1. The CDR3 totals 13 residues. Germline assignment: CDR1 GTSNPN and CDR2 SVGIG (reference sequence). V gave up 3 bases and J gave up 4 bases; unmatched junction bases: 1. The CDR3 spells CAWRGQVTGELFF. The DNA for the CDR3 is TGTGCCTGGAGGGGACAGGTCACCGGGGAGCTGTTTTTT.

CDR3 protein: CASSMNSNEKLFF. The CDR3 DNA reads TGTGCCAGTAGTATGAATAGTAATGAAAAACTGTTTTTT. The rearrangement links TRBV19 to TRBJ1-4, with D hard to call. The germline V gene encodes CDR1 LNHDA and CDR2 SQIVND (reference sequence). V lost 3 bases to trimming and J lost 4 bases, with 6 bases between them. CDR3 length: 13 amino acids. The whole variable domain, filled in from reference TRBV19 and TRBJ1-4, reads DGGITQSPKYLFRKEGQNVTLSCEQNLNHDAMYWYRQDPGQGLRLIYYSQIVNDFQKGDIAEGYSVSREKKESFPLTVTSAQKNPTAFYLCASSMNSNEKLFFGSGTQLSVL.